The clone carrying this T cell receptor (beta chain) turned up a few times. The sample comes from a study of blood T cell repertoires in COVID-19. Authors' processing steps: Reference gene primers were amplified, and this amplification served to estimate nucleated cell counts. Measured with immunoSEQ multiplex PCR; TCRdb has only the in-frame clones, and not every one. V and J calls and clone size are copied from that table; D and trimming were computed from the DNA. The sample includes approximately 99,000 clones, 79% of them seen just once. This CDR3 is 16 amino acids long. With V trimmed by 2 bases and J by 2 bases, 5 bases remained unmatched. Germline-derived CDR1 and CDR2 are MDHEN and SYDVKM.

V and J are TRBV28 and TRBJ1-5; the match to TRBD1 covers 8 bases. The sequencing sample was made of peripheral blood. This TCR derives from a woman older than 75 with active or convalescent COVID-19. The CDR3 region has the DNA TGTGCCAGCAGTTTACCGGACAGGGTGGGCAATCAGCCCCAGCATTTT. Amino acids: CASSLPDRVGNQPQHF.